The clone carrying this TCR beta chain was recorded a few times. V was cut by 3 bases and J by 2 bases, with 7 bases left in between. From germline, CDR1 is SEHNR and CDR2 FQNEAQ (reference sequence). The CDR3 length is 13 residues. This record comes from a study of blood T cells in healthy people across ages. Alongside a J-beta primer mix, a sample-barcoded 5' primer served in a second PCR lasting about 7 to 11 cycles. Each cDNA molecule was tagged by a template-switch adaptor that had 12 random nucleotides. MiXCR was run by TCRdb on the 5' RACE reads, yielding one entry per CDR3 protein. The table lists 550,000 to 750,000 distinct CDR3 sequences, 20% to 25% of them singletons, with roughly 3.4% in the top ten.

The sequence was obtained from a man in his sixties or seventies in good health. The chain links TRBV7-9 to TRBJ1-1, with D uncertain. Sample: blood. CDR3 sequence (DNA): TGTGCCAGCAGCTTCGGACCTAACACTGAAGCTTTCTTT. This codes for CASSFGPNTEAFF.